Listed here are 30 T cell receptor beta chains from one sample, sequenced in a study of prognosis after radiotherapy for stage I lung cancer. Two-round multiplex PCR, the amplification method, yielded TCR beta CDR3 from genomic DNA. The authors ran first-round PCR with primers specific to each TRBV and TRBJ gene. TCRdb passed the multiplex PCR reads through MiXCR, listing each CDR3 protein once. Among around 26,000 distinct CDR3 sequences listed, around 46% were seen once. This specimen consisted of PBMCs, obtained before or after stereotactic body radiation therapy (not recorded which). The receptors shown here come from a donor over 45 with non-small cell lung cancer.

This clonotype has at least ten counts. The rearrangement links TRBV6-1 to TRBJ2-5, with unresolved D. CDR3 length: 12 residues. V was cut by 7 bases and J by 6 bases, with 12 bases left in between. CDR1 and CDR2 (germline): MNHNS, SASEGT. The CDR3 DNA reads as TGTGCCAGCACCGCCGGGCGGCAGACCCAGTACTTC. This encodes CASTAGRQTQYF.

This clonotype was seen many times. DNA for the CDR3: TGTGCCAGCAGTTTCGGGACTAGAAGACTCGATACGCAGTATTTT. As protein: CASSFGTRRLDTQYF. V usage is TRBV12-3 or TRBV12-4 and J usage is TRBJ2-3; 8 bases align to TRBD2. The CDR3 totals 15 residues. V was clipped by 3 bases and J by 6 bases; unmatched bases: 8.

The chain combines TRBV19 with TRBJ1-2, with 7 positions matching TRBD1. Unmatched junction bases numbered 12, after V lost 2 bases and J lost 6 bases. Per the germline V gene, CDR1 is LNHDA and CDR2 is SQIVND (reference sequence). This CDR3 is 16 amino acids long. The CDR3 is CASSIQGGASRDGYTF. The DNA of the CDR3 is TGTGCCAGTAGTATACAGGGGGGAGCATCTCGAGATGGCTACACCTTC.

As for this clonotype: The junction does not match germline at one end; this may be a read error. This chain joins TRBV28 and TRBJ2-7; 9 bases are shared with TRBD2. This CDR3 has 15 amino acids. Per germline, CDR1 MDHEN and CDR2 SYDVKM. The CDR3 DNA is TGTGCCACCTCAGAGCGGGAGGTAGGTGTCTACGAGCATTACTTC. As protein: CATSEREVGVYEHYF.

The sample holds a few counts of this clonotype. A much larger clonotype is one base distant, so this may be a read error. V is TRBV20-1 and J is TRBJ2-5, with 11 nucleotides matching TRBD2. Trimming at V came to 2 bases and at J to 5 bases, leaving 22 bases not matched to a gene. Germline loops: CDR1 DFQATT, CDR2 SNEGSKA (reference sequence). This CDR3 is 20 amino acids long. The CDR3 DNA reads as TGCAGTGCTAGAAGGCGTGTTGTGGCTAGCGGGGGGCGGCCTCTGGAGACCCAGTACTTC. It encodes CSARRRVVASGGRPLETQYF.

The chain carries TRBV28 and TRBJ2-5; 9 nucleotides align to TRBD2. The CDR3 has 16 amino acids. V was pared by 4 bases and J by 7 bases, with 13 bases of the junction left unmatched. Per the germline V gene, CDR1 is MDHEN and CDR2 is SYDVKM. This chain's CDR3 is CASSSPGTSLKGTQYF. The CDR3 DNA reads TGTGCCAGCAGTTCCCCCGGGACTAGCTTGAAGGGGACCCAGTACTTC.

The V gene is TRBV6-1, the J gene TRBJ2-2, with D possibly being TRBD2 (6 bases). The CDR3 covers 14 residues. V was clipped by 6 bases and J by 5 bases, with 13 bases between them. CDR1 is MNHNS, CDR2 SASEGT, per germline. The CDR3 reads CASSGSPGTGELFF. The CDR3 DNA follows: TGTGCCAGCAGCGGGAGTCCCGGTACCGGGGAGCTGTTTTTT.

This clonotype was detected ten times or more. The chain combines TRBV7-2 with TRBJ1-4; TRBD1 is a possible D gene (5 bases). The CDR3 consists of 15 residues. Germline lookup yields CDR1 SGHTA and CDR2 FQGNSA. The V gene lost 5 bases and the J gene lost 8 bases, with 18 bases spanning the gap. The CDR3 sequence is CASSGRGGGGEKLFF. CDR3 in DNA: TGTGCCAGCAGCGGGCGTGGGGGTGGTGGGGAAAAACTGTTTTTT.

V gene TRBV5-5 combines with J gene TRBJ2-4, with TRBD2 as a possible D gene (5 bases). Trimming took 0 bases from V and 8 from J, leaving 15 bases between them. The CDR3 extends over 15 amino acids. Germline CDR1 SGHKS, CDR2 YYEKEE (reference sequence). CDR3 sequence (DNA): TGTGCCAGCAGCTTGGCCGATCGGGGAACAGACATTCAGTACTTC. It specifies CASSLADRGTDIQYF. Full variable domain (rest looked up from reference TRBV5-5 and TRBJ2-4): DAGVTQSPTHLIKTRGQQVTLRCSPISGHKSVSWYQQVLGQGPQFIFQYYEKEERGRGNFPDRFSARQFPNYSSELNVNALLLGDSALYLCASSLADRGTDIQYFGAGTRLSVL.

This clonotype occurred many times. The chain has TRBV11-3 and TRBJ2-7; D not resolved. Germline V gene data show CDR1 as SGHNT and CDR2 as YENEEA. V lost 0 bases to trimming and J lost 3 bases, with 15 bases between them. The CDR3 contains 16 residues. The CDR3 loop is CASSLDGRGGDYEQYF. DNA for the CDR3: TGTGCCAGCAGCTTAGATGGTCGCGGCGGTGACTACGAGCAGTACTTC.

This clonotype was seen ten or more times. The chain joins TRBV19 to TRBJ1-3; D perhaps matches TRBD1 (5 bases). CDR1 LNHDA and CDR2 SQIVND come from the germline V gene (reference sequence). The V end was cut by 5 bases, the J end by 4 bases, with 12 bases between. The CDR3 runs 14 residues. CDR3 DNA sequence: TGTGCCAGTAGTCCCGGCGGGACGGGAAACACCATATATTTT. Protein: CASSPGGTGNTIYF.

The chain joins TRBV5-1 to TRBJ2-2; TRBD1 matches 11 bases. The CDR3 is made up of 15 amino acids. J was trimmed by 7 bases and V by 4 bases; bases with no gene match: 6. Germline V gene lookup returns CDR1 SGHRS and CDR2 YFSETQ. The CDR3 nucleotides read TGCGCCAGCAGCCCGGGACAGGGGGTGGTCGGGGAGCTGTTTTTT. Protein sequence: CASSPGQGVVGELFF.

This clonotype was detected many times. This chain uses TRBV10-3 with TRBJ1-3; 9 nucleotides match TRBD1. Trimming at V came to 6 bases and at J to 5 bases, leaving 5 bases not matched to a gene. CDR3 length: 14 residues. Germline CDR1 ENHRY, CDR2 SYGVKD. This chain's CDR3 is CAISGQGNRNTIYF. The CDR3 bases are TGTGCCATCAGCGGACAGGGGAACAGAAACACCATATATTTT.

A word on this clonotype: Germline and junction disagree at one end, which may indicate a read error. The CDR3 loop reads CASSPTKGAYVYTF. CDR3 sequence (DNA): TGTGCCAGCAGCCCGACGAAGGGGGCATATGTCTACACCTTC. V and J are TRBV14 and TRBJ1-2, with 7 bases matching TRBD1. The length of the CDR3 is 14 residues. Germline V gene sequence: CDR1 SGHDN, CDR2 FVKESK.

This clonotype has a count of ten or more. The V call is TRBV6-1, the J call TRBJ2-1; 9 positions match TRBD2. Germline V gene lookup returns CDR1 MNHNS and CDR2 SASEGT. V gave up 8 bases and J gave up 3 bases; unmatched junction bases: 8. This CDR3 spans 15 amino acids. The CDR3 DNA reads TGTGCCAGCCAGCCTAGCGGGACCATCTACAATGAGCAGTTCTTC. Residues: CASQPSGTIYNEQFF.

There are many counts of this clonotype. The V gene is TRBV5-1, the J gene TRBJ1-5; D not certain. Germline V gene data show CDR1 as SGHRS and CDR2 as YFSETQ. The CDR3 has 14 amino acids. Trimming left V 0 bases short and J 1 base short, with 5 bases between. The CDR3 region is CASSLAGSNQPQHF. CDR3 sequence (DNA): TGCGCCAGCAGCTTGGCCGGGAGCAATCAGCCCCAGCATTTT.

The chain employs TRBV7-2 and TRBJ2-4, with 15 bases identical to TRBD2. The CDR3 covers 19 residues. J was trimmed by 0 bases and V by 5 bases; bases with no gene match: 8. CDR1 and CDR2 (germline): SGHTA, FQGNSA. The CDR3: CASSRTSGRGGVAKNIQYF. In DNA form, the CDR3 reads TGTGCCAGCAGCAGGACTAGCGGGAGGGGCGGGGTAGCCAAAAACATTCAGTACTTC.

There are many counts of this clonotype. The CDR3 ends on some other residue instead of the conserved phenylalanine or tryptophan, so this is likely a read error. DNA for the CDR3: TGTGCCAGCATGGTCGGAATATATGGCTACACCTCC. The encoded protein is CASMVGIYGYTS. V is TRBV2 and J is TRBJ1-2; D not resolved. The CDR3 runs 12 residues. Deletions cut 7 bases from V and 5 bases from J, with 11 bases between. Germline V gene sequence: CDR1 SNHLY, CDR2 FYNNEI.

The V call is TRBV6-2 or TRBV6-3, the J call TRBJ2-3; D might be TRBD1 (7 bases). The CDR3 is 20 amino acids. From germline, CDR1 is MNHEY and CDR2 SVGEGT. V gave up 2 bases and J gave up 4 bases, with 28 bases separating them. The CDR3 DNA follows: TGTGCCAGCAGTTACACCAAGGGCGCCAGGGGGGTTGGCCAGCCAGATACGCAGTATTTT. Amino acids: CASSYTKGARGVGQPDTQYF.

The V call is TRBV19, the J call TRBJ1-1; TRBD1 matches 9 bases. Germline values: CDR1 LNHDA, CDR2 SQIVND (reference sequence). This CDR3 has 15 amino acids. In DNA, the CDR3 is TGTGACACGCGAGGCCTGGACAGGGGTTGGACTGAAGCTTTCTTT. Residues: CDTRGLDRGWTEAFF.

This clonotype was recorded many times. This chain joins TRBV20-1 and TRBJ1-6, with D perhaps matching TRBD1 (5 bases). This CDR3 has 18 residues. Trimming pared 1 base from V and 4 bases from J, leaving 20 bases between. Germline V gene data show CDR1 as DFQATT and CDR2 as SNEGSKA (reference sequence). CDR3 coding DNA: TGCAGTGCTAGAGTCTTGTCTTTGGGTCAGGGTTATAATTCACCCCTCCACTTT. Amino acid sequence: CSARVLSLGQGYNSPLHF.

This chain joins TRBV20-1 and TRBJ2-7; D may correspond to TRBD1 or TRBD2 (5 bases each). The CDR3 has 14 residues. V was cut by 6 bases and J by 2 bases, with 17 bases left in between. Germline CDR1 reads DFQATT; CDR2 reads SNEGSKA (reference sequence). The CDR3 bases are TGCAGTGCCCCTCGAGCAGGGAGAGCCTACGAGCAGTACTTC. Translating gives CSAPRAGRAYEQYF.

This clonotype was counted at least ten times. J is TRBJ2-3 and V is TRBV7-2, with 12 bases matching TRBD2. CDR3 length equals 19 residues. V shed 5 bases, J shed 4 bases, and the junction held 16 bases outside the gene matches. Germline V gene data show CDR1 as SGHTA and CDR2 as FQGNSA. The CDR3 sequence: CASSQQAGLAGGRADTQYF. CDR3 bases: TGTGCCAGCAGCCAACAGGCCGGGCTAGCGGGAGGGCGGGCAGATACGCAGTATTTT.

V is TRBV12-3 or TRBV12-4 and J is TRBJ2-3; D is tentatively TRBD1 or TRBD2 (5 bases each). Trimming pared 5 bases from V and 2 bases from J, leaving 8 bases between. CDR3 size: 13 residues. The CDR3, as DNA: TGTGCCAGCAGTAGAGGGACCACAGATACGCAGTATTTT. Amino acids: CASSRGTTDTQYF.

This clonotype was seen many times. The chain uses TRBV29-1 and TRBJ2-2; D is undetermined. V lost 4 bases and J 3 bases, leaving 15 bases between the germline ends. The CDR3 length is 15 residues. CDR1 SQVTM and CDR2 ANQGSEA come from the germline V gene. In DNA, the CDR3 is TGCAGCGTTGCGACCCACGGCCTTTACACCGGGGAGCTGTTTTTT. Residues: CSVATHGLYTGELFF.

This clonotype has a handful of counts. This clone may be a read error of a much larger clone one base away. CDR3 in amino acids: CASMSCETQYF. As DNA, the CDR3 is TGTGCCAGCATGAGCTGCGAGACCCAGTACTTC. J is TRBJ2-5 and V is TRBV6-1; D is ambiguous. This CDR3 is 11 amino acids long. The ends were cut back, 7 bases at V and 5 bases at J, with 8 bases in the middle. CDR1 MNHNS and CDR2 SASEGT come from the germline V gene.

The CDR3 loop is CARSPGRPGQPQHF. The CDR3 DNA reads TGTGCCAGAAGCCCCGGCAGGCCGGGCCAGCCCCAGCATTTT. This sequence joins TRBV7-8 and TRBJ1-5; D not certain. Germline CDR1 reads SGHVS; CDR2 reads FQNEAQ. There are 14 residues in the CDR3. V was pared by 9 bases and J by 7 bases, with 19 bases between.

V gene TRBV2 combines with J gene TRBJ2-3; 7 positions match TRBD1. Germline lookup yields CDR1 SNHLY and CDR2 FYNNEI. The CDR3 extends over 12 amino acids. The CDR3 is CASRGRTYTQYF. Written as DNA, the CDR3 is TGTGCAAGTAGGGGGCGAACATATACGCAGTATTTT.

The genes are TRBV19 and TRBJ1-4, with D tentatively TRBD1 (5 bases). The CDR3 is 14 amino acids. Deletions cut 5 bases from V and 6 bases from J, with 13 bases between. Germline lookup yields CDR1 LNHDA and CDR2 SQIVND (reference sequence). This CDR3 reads CASSPGTDHEKLFF. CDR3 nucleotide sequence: TGTGCCAGTAGTCCCGGGACGGATCATGAAAAACTGTTTTTT. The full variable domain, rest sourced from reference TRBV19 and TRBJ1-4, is DGGITQSPKYLFRKEGQNVTLSCEQNLNHDAMYWYRQDPGQGLRLIYYSQIVNDFQKGDIAEGYSVSREKKESFPLTVTSAQKNPTAFYLCASSPGTDHEKLFFGSGTQLSVL.

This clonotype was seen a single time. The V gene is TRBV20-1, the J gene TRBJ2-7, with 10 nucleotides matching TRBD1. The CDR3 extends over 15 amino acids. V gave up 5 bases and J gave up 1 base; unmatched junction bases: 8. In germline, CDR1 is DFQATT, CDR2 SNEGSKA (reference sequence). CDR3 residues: CSALAPGQGSYEQYF. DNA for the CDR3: TGCAGTGCTCTGGCCCCGGGACAGGGGTCCTACGAGCAGTACTTC.